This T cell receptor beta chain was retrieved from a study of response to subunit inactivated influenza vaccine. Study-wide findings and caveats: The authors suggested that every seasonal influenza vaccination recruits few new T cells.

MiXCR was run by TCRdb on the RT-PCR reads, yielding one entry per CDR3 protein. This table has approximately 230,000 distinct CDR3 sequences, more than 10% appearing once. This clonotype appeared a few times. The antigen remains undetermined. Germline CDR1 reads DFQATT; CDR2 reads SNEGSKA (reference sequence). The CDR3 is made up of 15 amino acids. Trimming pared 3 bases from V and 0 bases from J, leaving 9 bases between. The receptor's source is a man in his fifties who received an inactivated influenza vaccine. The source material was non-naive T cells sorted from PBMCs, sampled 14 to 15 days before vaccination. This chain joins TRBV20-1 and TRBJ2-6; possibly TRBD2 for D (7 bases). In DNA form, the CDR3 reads TGCAGTGCTAGCGGGGGGCCCTCTGGGGCCAACGTCCTGACTTTC. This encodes CSASGGPSGANVLTF.